The sequence of this TCR beta chain was determined in a study of neoadjuvant nivolumab and ipilimumab in lung cancer. Notes on the study in general: Higher pretherapy blood TCR richness went with higher resected-tumor richness.

Concerning this clone: The target antigen is unknown.

The germline V and J ends were trimmed by 0 bases and 7 bases, with 10 bases remaining between them. The CDR3 covers 14 residues. Germline loops: CDR1 MNHEY, CDR2 SVGAGI. Repertoires were generated with immunoSEQ multiplex PCR, while TCRdb's copy carries only in-frame clones and drops some. The sample has 20,000 to 25,000 clones, approximately 81% seen once. J is TRBJ2-1 and V is TRBV6-5; D uncertain. The sample here was peripheral blood, taken before neoadjuvant nivolumab, alone or with ipilimumab. This TCR was recovered from an adult with non-small cell lung cancer. CDR3 in DNA: TGTGCCAGCAGTTACTCACCGTTTAGGAATGAGCAGTTCTTC. Protein: CASSYSPFRNEQFF.